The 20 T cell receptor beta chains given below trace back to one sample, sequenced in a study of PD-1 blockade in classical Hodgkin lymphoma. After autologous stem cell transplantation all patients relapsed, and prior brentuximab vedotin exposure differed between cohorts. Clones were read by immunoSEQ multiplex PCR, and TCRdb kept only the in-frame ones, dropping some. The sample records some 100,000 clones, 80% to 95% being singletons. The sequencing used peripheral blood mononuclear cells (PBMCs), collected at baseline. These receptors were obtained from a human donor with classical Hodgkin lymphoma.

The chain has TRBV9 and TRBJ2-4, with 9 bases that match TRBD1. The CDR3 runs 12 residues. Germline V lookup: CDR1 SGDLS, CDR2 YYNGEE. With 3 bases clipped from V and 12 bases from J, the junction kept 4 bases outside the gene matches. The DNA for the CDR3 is TGTGCCAGCAGCGAGGGGACAGGGACTCAGTACTTC. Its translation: CASSEGTGTQYF. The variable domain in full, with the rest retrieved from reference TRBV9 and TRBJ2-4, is DSGVTQTPKHLITATGQRVTLRCSPRSGDLSVYWYQQSLDQGLQFLIQYYNGEERAKGNILERFSAQQFPDLHSELNLSSLELGDSALYFCASSEGTGTQYFGAGTRLSVL.

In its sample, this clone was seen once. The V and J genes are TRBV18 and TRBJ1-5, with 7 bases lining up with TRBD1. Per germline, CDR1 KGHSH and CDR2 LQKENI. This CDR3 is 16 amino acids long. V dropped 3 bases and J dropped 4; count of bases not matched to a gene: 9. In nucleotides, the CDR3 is TGTGCCAGCTCACCCCTACCGGGACAGCGTAATCAGCCCCAGCATTTT. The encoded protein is CASSPLPGQRNQPQHF.

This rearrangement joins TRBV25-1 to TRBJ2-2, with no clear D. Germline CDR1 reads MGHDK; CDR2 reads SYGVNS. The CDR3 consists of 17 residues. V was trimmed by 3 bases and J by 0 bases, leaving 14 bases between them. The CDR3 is CASSDIGLATNTGELFF. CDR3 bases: TGTGCCAGCAGTGATATAGGGCTGGCGACGAACACCGGGGAGCTGTTTTTT.

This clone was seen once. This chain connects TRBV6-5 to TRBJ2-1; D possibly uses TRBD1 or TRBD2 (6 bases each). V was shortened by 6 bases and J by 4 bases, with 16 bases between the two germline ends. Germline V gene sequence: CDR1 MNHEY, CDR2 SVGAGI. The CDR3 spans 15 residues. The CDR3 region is CASSPGGGAYNEQFF. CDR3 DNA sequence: TGTGCCAGCAGCCCCGGGGGCGGAGCATACAATGAGCAGTTCTTC.

The CDR3 bases are TGCGCCAGCAGCCTACGGACGGGGATGGGTGAGCAGTTCTTC. This codes for CASSLRTGMGEQFF. The V call is TRBV5-1, the J call TRBJ2-1, with D possibly TRBD2 on 5 matching bases. The germline V and J ends were trimmed by 4 bases and 9 bases, with 17 bases remaining between them. The CDR3 is made up of 14 amino acids. Germline V lookup: CDR1 SGHRS, CDR2 YFSETQ.

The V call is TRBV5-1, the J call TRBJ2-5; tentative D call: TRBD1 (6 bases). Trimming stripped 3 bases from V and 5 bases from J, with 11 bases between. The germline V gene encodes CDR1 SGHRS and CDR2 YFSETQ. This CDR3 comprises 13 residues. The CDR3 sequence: CASSYRVGETQYF. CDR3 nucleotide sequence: TGCGCCAGCAGCTACAGGGTTGGGGAGACCCAGTACTTC.

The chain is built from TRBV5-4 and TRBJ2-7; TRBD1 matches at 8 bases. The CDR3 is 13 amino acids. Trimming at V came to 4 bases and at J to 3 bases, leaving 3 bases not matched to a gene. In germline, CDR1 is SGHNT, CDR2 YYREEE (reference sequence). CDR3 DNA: TGTGCCAGCAGCCCGACAGGGGTCTACGAGCAGTACTTC. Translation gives CASSPTGVYEQYF.

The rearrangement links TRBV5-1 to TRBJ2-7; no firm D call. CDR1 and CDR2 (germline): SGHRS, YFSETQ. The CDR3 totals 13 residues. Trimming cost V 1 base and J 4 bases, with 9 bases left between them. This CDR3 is CASSLSTTYEQYF. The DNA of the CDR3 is TGCGCCAGCAGCTTGTCCACAACTTACGAGCAGTACTTC.

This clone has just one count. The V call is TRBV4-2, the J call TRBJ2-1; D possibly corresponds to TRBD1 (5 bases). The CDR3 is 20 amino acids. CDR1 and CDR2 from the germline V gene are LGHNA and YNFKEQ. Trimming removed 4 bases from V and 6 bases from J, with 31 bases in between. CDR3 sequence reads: CASSPVRASRGGQRGNEQFF. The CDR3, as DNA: TGTGCCAGCAGCCCAGTCAGGGCCAGTAGAGGCGGTCAAAGGGGCAATGAGCAGTTCTTC.

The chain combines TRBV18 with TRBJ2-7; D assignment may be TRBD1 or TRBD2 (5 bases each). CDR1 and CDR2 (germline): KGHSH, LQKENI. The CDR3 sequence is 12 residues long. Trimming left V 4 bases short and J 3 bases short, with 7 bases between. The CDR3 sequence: CASSRGDYEQYF. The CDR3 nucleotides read TGTGCCAGCTCACGAGGGGACTACGAGCAGTACTTC.

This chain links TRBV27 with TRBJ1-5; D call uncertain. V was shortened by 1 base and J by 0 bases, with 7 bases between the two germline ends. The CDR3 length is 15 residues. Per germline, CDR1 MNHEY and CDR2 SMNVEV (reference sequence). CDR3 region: CASSLFHNSNQPQHF. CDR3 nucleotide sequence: TGTGCCAGCAGTTTATTTCATAATAGCAATCAGCCCCAGCATTTT.

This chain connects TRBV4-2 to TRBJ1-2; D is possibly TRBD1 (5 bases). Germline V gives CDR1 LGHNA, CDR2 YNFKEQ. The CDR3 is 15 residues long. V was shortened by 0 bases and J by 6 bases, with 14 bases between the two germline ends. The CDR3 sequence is CASSQEYRITNGYTF. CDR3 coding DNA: TGTGCCAGCAGCCAAGAATACAGGATAACTAATGGCTACACCTTC.

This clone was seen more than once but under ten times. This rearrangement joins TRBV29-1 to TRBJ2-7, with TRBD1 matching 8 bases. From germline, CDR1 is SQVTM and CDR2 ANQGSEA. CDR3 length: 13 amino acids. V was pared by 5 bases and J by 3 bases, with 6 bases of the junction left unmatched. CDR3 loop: CSVRDRQIYEQYF. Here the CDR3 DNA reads TGCAGCGTTCGGGACAGGCAAATCTACGAGCAGTACTTC.

CDR3 coding DNA: TGTGCCAGCAGCCCGACGGGACAGTTAAATGAAAAACTGTTTTTT. It codes for CASSPTGQLNEKLFF. V and J are TRBV5-5 and TRBJ1-4; 7 bases line up with TRBD1. In germline, CDR1 is SGHKS, CDR2 YYEKEE (reference sequence). The CDR3 has 15 amino acids. With 4 bases clipped from V and 5 bases from J, the junction kept 8 bases outside the gene matches.

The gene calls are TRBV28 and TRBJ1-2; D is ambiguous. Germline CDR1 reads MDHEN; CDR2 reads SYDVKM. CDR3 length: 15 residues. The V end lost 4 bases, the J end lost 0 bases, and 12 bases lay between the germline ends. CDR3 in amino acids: CASSSPRRANYGYTF. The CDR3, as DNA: TGTGCCAGCAGTTCCCCCCGACGGGCTAACTATGGCTACACCTTC.

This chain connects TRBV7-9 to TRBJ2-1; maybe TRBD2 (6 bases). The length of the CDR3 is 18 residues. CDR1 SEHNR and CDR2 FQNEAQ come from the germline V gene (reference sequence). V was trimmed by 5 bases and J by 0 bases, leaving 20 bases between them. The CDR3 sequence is CASSGKASERGSYNEQFF. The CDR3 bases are TGTGCCAGCAGCGGTAAAGCTAGCGAACGTGGCTCCTACAATGAGCAGTTCTTC.

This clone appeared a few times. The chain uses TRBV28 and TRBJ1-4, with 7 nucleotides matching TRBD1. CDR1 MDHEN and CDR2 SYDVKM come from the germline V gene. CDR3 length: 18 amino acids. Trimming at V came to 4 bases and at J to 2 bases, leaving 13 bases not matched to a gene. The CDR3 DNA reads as TGTGCCAGCAGTTCCCTCAGGACAGGAGGGAGCACTAATGAAAAACTGTTTTTT. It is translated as CASSSLRTGGSTNEKLFF.

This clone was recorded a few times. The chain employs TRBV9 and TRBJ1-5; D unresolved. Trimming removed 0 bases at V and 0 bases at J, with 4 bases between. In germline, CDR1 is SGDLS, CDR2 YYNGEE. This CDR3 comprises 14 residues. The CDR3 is CASSVDSSNQPQHF. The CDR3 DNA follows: TGTGCCAGCAGCGTAGACAGTAGCAATCAGCCCCAGCATTTT. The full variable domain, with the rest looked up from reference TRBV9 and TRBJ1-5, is DSGVTQTPKHLITATGQRVTLRCSPRSGDLSVYWYQQSLDQGLQFLIQYYNGEERAKGNILERFSAQQFPDLHSELNLSSLELGDSALYFCASSVDSSNQPQHFGDGTRLSIL.

The CDR3: CASSPGDSRAEAFF. The DNA for the CDR3 is TGTGCCAGCAGCCCCGGGGACTCCCGGGCTGAAGCTTTCTTT. This chain joins TRBV6-4 and TRBJ1-1, with D perhaps matching TRBD1 (5 bases). The CDR3 sequence is 14 residues long. Trimming removed 6 bases at V and 6 bases at J, with 17 bases between. Germline values: CDR1 MRHNA, CDR2 SNTAGT.

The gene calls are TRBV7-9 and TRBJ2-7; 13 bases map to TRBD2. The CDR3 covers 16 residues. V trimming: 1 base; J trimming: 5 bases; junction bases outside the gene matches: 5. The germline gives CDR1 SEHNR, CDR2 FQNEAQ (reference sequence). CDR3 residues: CASSLEGTSGIDEQYF. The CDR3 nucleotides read TGTGCCAGCAGCTTAGAGGGGACTAGCGGGATCGACGAGCAGTACTTC.